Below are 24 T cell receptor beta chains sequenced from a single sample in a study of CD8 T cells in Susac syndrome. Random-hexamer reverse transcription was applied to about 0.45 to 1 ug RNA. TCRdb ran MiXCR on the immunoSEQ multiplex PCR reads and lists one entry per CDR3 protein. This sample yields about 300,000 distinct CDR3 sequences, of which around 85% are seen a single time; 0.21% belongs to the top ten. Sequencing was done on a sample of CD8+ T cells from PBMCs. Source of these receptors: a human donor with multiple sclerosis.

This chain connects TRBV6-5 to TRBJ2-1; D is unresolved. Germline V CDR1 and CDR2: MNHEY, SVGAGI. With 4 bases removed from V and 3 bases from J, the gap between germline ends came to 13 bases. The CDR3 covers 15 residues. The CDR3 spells CASSFSGLNYNEQFF. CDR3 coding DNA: TGTGCCAGCAGTTTTTCGGGTCTCAACTACAATGAGCAGTTCTTC.

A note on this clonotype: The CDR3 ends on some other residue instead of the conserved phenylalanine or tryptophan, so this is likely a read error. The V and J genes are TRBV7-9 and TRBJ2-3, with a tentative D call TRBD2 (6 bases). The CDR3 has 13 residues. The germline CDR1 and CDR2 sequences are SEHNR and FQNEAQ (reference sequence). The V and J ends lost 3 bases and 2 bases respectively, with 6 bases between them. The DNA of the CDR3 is TGTGCCAGCAGCTTGCGGGACACAGATACGCAGTATTCT. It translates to CASSLRDTDTQYS.

CDR3 DNA sequence: TGTGCCAGTAGCCCTCTGGCGGGGGAATCCTACGAGCAGTACTTC. The encoded protein is CASSPLAGESYEQYF. The genes are TRBV19 and TRBJ2-7, with 7 positions matching TRBD2. Germline loops: CDR1 LNHDA, CDR2 SQIVND (reference sequence). J gave up 1 base and V 6 bases, and 9 bases lay outside the gene matches. CDR3 length equals 15 residues.

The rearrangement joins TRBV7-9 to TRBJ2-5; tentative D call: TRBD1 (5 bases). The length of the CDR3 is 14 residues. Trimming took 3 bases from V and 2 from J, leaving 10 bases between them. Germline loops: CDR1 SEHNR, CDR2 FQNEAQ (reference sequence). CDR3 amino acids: CASSFLTEQETQYF. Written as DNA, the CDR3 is TGTGCCAGCAGCTTTTTGACAGAGCAAGAGACCCAGTACTTC.

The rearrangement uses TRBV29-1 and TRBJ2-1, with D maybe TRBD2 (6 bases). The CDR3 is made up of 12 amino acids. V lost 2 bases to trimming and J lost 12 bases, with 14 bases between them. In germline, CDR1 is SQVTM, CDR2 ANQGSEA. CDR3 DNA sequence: TGCAGCGTTGAACGGGAGTATTTTTTGCAGTTCTTC. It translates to CSVEREYFLQFF.

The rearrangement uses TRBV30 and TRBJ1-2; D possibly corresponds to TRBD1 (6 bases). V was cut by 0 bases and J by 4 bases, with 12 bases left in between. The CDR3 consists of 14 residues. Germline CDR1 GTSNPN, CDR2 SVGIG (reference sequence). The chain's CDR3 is CAWSVGGGVYGYTF. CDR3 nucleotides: TGTGCCTGGAGTGTAGGAGGGGGAGTCTATGGCTACACCTTC.

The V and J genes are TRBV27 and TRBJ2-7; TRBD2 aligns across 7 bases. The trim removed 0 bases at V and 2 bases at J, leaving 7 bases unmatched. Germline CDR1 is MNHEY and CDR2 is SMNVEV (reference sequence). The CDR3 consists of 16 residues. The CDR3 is CASSLSMGAGTYEQYF. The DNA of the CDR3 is TGTGCCAGCAGTTTATCGATGGGAGCGGGGACCTACGAGCAGTACTTC.

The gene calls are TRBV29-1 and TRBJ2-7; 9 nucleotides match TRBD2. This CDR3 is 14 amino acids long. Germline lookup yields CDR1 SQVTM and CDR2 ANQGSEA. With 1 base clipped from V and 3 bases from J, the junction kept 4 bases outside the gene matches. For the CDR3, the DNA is TGCAGCGTTGAAGGGGATAGCGGGAGCTACGAGCAGTACTTC. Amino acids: CSVEGDSGSYEQYF.

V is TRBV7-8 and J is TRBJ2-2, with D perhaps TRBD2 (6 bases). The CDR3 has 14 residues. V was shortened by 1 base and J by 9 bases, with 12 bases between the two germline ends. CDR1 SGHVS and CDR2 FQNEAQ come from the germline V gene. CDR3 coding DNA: TGTGCCAGCAGCTTAGGGGCAGGGAGGAGGGAGCTGTTTTTT. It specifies CASSLGAGRRELFF.

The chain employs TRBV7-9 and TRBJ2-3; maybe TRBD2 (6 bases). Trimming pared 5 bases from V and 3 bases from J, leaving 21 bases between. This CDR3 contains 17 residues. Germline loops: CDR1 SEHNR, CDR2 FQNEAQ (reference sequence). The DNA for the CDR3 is TGTGCCAGCAGCCTCGACCTGGGGGTGGAGGGTACAGATACGCAGTATTTT. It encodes CASSLDLGVEGTDTQYF. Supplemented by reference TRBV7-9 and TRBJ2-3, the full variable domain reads DTGVSQNPRHKITKRGQNVTFRCDPISEHNRLYWYRQTLGQGPEFLTYFQNEAQLEKSRLLSDRFSAERPKGSFSTLEIQRTEQGDSAMYLCASSLDLGVEGTDTQYFGPGTRLTVL.

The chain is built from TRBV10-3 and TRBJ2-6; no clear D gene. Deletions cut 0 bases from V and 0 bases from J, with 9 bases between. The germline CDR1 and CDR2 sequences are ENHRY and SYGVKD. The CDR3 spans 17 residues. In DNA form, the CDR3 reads TGTGCCATCAGTGAGTCCCACAGCAGCTCTGGGGCCAACGTCCTGACTTTC. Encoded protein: CAISESHSSSGANVLTF.

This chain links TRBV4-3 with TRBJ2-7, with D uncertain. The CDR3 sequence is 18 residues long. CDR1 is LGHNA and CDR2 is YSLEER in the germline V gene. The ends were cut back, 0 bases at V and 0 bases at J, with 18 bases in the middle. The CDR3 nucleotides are TGCGCCAGCAGCCAAGATTATGTCCCGGCAGCCTACTCCTACGAGCAGTACTTC. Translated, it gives CASSQDYVPAAYSYEQYF.

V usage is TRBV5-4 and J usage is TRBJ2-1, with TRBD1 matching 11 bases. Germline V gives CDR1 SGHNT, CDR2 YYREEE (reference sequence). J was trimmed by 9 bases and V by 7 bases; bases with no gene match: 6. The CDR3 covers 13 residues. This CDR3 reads CASGWTGGGEQFF. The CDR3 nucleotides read TGTGCCAGCGGCTGGACAGGGGGCGGTGAGCAGTTCTTC. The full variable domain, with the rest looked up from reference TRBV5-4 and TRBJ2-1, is ETGVTQSPTHLIKTRGQQVTLRCSSQSGHNTVSWYQQALGQGPQFIFQYYREEENGRGNFPPRFSGLQFPNYSSELNVNALELDDSALYLCASGWTGGGEQFFGPGTRLTVL.

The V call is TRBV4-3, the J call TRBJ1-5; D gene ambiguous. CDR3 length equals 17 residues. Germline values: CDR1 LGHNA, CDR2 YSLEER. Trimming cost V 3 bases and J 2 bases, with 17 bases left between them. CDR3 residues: CASSQGWVGYGNQPQHF. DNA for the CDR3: TGCGCCAGCAGCCAGGGGTGGGTAGGGTATGGCAATCAGCCCCAGCATTTT.

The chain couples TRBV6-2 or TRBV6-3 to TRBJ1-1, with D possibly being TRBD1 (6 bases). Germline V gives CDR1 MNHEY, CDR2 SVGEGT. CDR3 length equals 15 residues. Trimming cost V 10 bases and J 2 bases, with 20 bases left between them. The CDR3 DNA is TGTGCCACAAGGGAGGGACACGGAAGAAACACTGAAGCTTTCTTT. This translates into CATREGHGRNTEAFF.

CDR3 amino acids: CASSYGGLNENYGYTF. The CDR3 region has the DNA TGTGCCAGCAGTTACGGCGGACTGAATGAGAACTATGGCTACACCTTC. This chain uses TRBV6-5 with TRBJ1-2, with unresolved D. The CDR3 extends over 16 amino acids. V was pared by 2 bases and J by 2 bases, with 15 bases between. Germline V CDR1 and CDR2: MNHEY, SVGAGI.

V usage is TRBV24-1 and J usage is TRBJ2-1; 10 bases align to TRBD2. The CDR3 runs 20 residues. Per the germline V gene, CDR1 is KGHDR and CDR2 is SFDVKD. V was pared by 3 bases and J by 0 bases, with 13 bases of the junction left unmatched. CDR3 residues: CATSDEEVAGGHSSYNEQFF. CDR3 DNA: TGTGCCACCAGTGATGAGGAGGTAGCGGGAGGACACAGCTCCTACAATGAGCAGTTCTTC.

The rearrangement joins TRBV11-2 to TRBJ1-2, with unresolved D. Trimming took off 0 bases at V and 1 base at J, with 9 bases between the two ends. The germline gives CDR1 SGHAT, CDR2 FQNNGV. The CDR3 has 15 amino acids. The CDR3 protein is CASSLEIGNNYGYTF. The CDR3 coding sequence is TGTGCCAGCAGCTTAGAAATAGGGAATAACTATGGCTACACCTTC.

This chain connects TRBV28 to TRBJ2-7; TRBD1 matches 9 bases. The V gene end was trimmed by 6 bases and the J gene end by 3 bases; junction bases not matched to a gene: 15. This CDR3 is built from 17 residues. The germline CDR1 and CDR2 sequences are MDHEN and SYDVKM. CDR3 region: CASSSTLGDRVCYEQYF. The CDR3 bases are TGTGCCAGCAGCTCTACCCTTGGGGACAGGGTGTGCTACGAGCAGTACTTC. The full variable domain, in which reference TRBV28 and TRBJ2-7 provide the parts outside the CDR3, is DVKVTQSSRYLVKRTGEKVFLECVQDMDHENMFWYRQDPGLGLRLIYFSYDVKMKEKGDIPEGYSVSREKKERFSLILESASTNQTSMYLCASSSTLGDRVCYEQYFGPGTRLTVT.

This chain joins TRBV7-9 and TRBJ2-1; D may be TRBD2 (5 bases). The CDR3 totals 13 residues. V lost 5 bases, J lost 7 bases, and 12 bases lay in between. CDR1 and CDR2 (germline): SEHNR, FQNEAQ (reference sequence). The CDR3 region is CASSRGSENEQFF. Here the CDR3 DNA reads TGTGCCAGCAGCCGCGGGTCGGAGAATGAGCAGTTCTTC.

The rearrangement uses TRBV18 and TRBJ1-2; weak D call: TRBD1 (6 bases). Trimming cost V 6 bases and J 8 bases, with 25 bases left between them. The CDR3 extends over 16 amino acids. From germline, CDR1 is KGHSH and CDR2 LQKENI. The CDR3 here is CASSSDRSLTAPGYTF. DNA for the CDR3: TGTGCCAGCTCCTCCGACAGGAGCCTAACCGCTCCCGGCTACACCTTC.

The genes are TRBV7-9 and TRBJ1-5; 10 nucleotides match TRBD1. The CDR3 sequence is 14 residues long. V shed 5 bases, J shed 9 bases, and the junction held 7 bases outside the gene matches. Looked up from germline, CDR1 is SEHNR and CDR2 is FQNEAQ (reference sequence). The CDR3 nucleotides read TGTGCCAGCAGCGCCGGGACAGGGGATTGGCCCCAGCATTTT. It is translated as CASSAGTGDWPQHF.

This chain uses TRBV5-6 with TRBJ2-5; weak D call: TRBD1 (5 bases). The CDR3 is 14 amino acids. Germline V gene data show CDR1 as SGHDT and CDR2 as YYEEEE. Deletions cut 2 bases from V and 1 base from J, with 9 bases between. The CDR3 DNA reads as TGTGCCAGCAGCTTCGGACATGTCCAAGAGACCCAGTACTTC. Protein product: CASSFGHVQETQYF.

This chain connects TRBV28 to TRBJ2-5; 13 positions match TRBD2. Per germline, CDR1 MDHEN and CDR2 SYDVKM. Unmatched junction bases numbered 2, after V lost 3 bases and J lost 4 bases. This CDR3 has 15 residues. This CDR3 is CASSFRLAGGETQYF. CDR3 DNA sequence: TGTGCCAGCAGTTTCCGACTAGCGGGAGGAGAGACCCAGTACTTC.